This T cell receptor (beta chain) appears in the sequencing data of a study of a mutant IDH1 vaccine in newly diagnosed glioma. V was cut by 4 bases and J by 2 bases, with 11 bases left in between. Germline V gene sequence: CDR1 SGHVS, CDR2 FQNEAQ. The CDR3 covers 14 residues. A word on this clone: Its antigen is currently unknown.

The method was immunoSEQ multiplex PCR; TCRdb's version includes in-frame clones alone and lacks a portion of them. Of 60,000 to 65,000 clones in the sample, about four fifths were seen once. Time point here: week 47, end of study. The investigators gave 300 ug of mutant IDH1 20-mer peptide in each vaccine dose, together with topical imiquimod. V usage is TRBV7-8 and J usage is TRBJ1-1, with D maybe TRBD1 (5 bases). Specimen: PBMCs, collected from a glioma patient whose treatment included an IDH1 peptide vaccine. The receptor comes from a man aged 25 to 45 with glioma. CDR3 in amino acids: CASSSRGGNTEAFF. Written as DNA, the CDR3 is TGTGCCAGCAGCTCTAGGGGAGGAAACACTGAAGCTTTCTTT.